A single sample gave rise to the 15 T cell receptor beta chains below, sequenced in a study of blood T cell repertoires in COVID-19. The data were produced by immunoSEQ multiplex PCR, yet TCRdb's version contains in-frame clones alone and is incomplete. Here the sample spans approximately 530,000 clones, about 89% being singletons. The sample was peripheral blood. The receptors originated from a woman aged 50 to 60 with COVID-19, enrolled during active disease.

The chain employs TRBV4-2 and TRBJ2-3; the match to TRBD2 covers 14 bases. Unmatched junction bases numbered 4, after V lost 0 bases and J lost 5 bases. Germline lookup yields CDR1 LGHNA and CDR2 YNFKEQ. The CDR3 totals 17 residues. CDR3 bases: TGTGCCAGCAGCCAAGATGGACTAGCGGGGGGAGGAGATACGCAGTATTTT. Protein sequence: CASSQDGLAGGGDTQYF.

J is TRBJ1-1 and V is TRBV4-1, with D unclear. The CDR3 length is 15 residues. Trimming shortened V by 6 bases and J by 3 bases, and 17 bases separated the two germline ends. Germline CDR1 is MGHRA and CDR2 is YSYEKL. CDR3 nucleotide sequence: TGCGCCAGCAGGCCAATTTACGGGCGGGACACTGAAGCTTTCTTT. Its protein product is CASRPIYGRDTEAFF.

This clone was picked up one time. The gene calls are TRBV11-2 and TRBJ1-2; the D is unclear. Trimming stripped 1 base from V and 3 bases from J, with 18 bases between. CDR1 and CDR2 from the germline V gene are SGHAT and FQNNGV. This CDR3 has 17 residues. CDR3 DNA: TGTGCCAGCAGCTTAGGACGTGGACGGGTACTAGACTATGGCTACACCTTC. Its translation is CASSLGRGRVLDYGYTF.

This clone was seen only once. The chain couples TRBV2 to TRBJ2-7; 8 bases fit TRBD1. J gave up 5 bases and V 4 bases, and 10 bases lay outside the gene matches. Germline CDR1 reads SNHLY; CDR2 reads FYNNEI. The CDR3 consists of 15 residues. CDR3 loop: CASSARRTGRNEQYF. The DNA for the CDR3 is TGTGCCAGCAGTGCCCGACGGACAGGGAGGAACGAGCAGTACTTC.

The J gene is TRBJ1-5, the V gene TRBV7-8; no clear D gene. This CDR3 has 12 amino acids. The V end was cut by 4 bases, the J end by 6 bases, with 7 bases between. In germline, CDR1 is SGHVS, CDR2 FQNEAQ. For the CDR3, the DNA is TGTGCCAGCAGCTCCCCAGGTCAGCCCCAGCATTTT. This translates into CASSSPGQPQHF. The full variable domain, in which reference TRBV7-8 and TRBJ1-5 provide the parts outside the CDR3, is GAGVSQSPRYKVAKRGQDVALRCDPISGHVSLFWYQQALGQGPEFLTYFQNEAQLDKSGLPSDRFFAERPEGSVSTLKIQRTQQEDSAVYLCASSSPGQPQHFGDGTRLSIL.

The chain employs TRBV30 and TRBJ1-1; possibly TRBD1 for D (5 bases). CDR1 is GTSNPN and CDR2 is SVGIG in the germline V gene (reference sequence). The V end lost 2 bases, the J end lost 1 base, and 8 bases lay between the germline ends. CDR3 length equals 13 residues. The CDR3 nucleotides are TGTGCCTGGAGTTCAGGGCCGAACACTGAAGCTTTCTTT. The encoded protein is CAWSSGPNTEAFF.

V gene TRBV6-5 combines with J gene TRBJ2-7; no clear D gene. V dropped 9 bases and J dropped 1 base, with 10 bases sitting between them. The CDR3 is 12 amino acids. CDR1 MNHEY and CDR2 SVGAGI come from the germline V gene. The CDR3 sequence: CARCPRSYEQYF. The CDR3 DNA is TGTGCCAGGTGCCCGCGGTCCTACGAGCAGTACTTC.

The chain couples TRBV24-1 to TRBJ2-3; D unresolved. Between the trimmed V and J ends, which lost 4 bases and 5 bases, there was a span of 6 bases. CDR1 is KGHDR, CDR2 SFDVKD, per germline. This CDR3 contains 12 residues. Written as DNA, the CDR3 is TGTGCCACCAGTGACAAGCGAGATACGCAGTATTTT. Residues: CATSDKRDTQYF.

Comments on this clone: The same CDR3 also results from other DNA sequences found in this sample. The chain couples TRBV19 to TRBJ1-1, with TRBD1 matching over 8 bases. Germline V gene lookup returns CDR1 LNHDA and CDR2 SQIVND (reference sequence). The V gene end was trimmed by 4 bases and the J gene end by 4 bases; junction bases not matched to a gene: 2. The CDR3 loop spans 13 amino acids. Here the CDR3 reads CASSTTGGTEAFF. The CDR3 coding sequence is TGTGCCAGTAGTACTACAGGGGGCACTGAAGCTTTCTTT.

This rearrangement joins TRBV9 to TRBJ1-1; perhaps TRBD1 as D (5 bases). Germline CDR1 and CDR2: SGDLS and YYNGEE. This CDR3 comprises 14 residues. V lost 3 bases to trimming and J lost 3 bases, with 12 bases between them. The CDR3 DNA follows: TGTGCCAGCAGCGGGGAGGGGCCTCACACTGAAGCTTTCTTT. Protein sequence: CASSGEGPHTEAFF.

CDR3 nucleotides: TGTGCCAGCAGCTTAGCGGCAGGGGGTTCCTCCTTTCCAGATACGCAGTATTTT. Protein sequence: CASSLAAGGSSFPDTQYF. The chain couples TRBV7-2 to TRBJ2-3, with TRBD1 matching 7 bases. The CDR3 contains 18 residues. V shed 0 bases, J shed 4 bases, and the junction held 13 bases outside the gene matches. From germline, CDR1 is SGHTA and CDR2 FQGNSA. Complete variable domain (other parts from reference TRBV7-2 and TRBJ2-3): GAGVSQSPSNKVTEKGKDVELRCDPISGHTALYWYRQSLGQGLEFLIYFQGNSAPDKSGLPSDRFSAERTGGSVSTLTIQRTQQEDSAVYLCASSLAAGGSSFPDTQYFGPGTRLTVL.

The chain employs TRBV11-2 and TRBJ2-7; D uncertain. In germline, CDR1 is SGHAT, CDR2 FQNNGV. The germline V and J ends were trimmed by 5 bases and 3 bases, with 8 bases remaining between them. This CDR3 region has 12 residues. CDR3 sequence: CASSPSYYEQYF. As DNA, the CDR3 is TGTGCCAGCAGCCCCTCGTACTACGAGCAGTACTTC.

The rearrangement links TRBV2 to TRBJ1-1, with TRBD1 as a possible D gene (6 bases). The V end was cut by 2 bases, the J end by 1 base, with 20 bases between. The CDR3 runs 18 residues. Germline assignment: CDR1 SNHLY and CDR2 FYNNEI. The CDR3 loop reads CASSEWSGGHARNTEAFF. The CDR3 nucleotides are TGTGCCAGCAGTGAATGGTCGGGGGGCCATGCGAGGAACACTGAAGCTTTCTTT.

The V and J genes are TRBV30 and TRBJ1-2; D unresolved. The CDR3 is 15 residues long. Germline V gene data show CDR1 as GTSNPN and CDR2 as SVGIG (reference sequence). V lost 4 bases, J lost 1 base, and 16 bases lay in between. The CDR3 sequence is CAWIGSGLLNYGYTF. DNA of the CDR3: TGTGCCTGGATTGGGAGCGGACTCCTTAACTATGGCTACACCTTC.

V gene TRBV4-2 combines with J gene TRBJ1-6; tentatively, D is TRBD1 (6 bases). The CDR3 has 18 amino acids. V dropped 3 bases and J dropped 2 bases, with 17 bases sitting between them. The germline gives CDR1 LGHNA, CDR2 YNFKEQ. In nucleotides, the CDR3 is TGTGCCAGCAGCCAGGCCAGCGACAGGAGAGCCTATAATTCACCCCTCCACTTT. Its translation: CASSQASDRRAYNSPLHF.